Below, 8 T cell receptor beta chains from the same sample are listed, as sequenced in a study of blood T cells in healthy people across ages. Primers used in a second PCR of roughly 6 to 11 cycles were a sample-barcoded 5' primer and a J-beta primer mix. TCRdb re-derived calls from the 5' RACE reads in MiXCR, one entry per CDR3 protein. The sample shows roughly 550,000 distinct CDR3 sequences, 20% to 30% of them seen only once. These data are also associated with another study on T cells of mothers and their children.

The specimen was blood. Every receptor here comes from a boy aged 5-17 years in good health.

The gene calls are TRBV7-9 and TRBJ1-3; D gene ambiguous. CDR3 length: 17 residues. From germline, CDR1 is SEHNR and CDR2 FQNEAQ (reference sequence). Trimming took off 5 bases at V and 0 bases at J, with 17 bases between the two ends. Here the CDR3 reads CASSDQLTAFSGNTIYF. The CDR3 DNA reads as TGTGCCAGCAGCGACCAACTGACGGCCTTCTCTGGAAACACCATATATTTT.

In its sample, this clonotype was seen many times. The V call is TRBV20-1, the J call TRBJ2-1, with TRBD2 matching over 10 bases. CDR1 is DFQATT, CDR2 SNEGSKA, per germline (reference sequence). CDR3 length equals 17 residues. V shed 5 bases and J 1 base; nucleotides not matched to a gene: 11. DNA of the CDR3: TGCAGTGCTCCTAGCGGGGGCCTTCGGGGGTCCTACAATGAGCAGTTCTTC. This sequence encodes CSAPSGGLRGSYNEQFF.

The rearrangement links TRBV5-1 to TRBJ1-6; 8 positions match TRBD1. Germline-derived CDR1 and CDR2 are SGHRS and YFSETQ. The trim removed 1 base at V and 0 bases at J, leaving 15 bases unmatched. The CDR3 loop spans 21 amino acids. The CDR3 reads CASSLRIAGQDLSSYNSPLHF. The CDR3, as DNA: TGCGCCAGCAGCTTGCGAATAGCGGGACAGGACCTGAGCTCCTATAATTCACCCCTCCACTTT.

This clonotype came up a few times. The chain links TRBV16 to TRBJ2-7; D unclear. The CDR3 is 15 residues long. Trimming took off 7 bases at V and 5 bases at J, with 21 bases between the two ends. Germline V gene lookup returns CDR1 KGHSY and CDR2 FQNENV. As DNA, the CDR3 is TGTGCCAGCACTAACACCCGGGCGATTGGGGACGAGCAGTACTTC. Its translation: CASTNTRAIGDEQYF. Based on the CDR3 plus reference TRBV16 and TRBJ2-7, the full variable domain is GEEVAQTPKHLVRGEGQKAKLYCAPIKGHSYVFWYQQVLKNEFKFLISFQNENVFDETGMPKERFSAKCLPNSPCSLEIQATKLEDSAVYFCASTNTRAIGDEQYFGPGTRLTVT.

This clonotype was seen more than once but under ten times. CDR3 bases: TGTGCCAGCAGTGTCATAGGACAGGATGAAAAACTGTTTTTT. Amino acids: CASSVIGQDEKLFF. The rearrangement uses TRBV6-5 and TRBJ1-4, with 7 bases that match TRBD1. Germline V gene lookup returns CDR1 MNHEY and CDR2 SVGAGI. V lost 5 bases, J lost 6 bases, and 6 bases stayed unmatched. The CDR3 is 14 residues long.

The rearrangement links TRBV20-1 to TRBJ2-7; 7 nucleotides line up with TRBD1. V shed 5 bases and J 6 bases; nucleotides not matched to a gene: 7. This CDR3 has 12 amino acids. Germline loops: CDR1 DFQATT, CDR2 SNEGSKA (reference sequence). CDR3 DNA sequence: TGCAGTGCTGGTGGACAGGCTGGCGAGCAGTACTTC. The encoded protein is CSAGGQAGEQYF.

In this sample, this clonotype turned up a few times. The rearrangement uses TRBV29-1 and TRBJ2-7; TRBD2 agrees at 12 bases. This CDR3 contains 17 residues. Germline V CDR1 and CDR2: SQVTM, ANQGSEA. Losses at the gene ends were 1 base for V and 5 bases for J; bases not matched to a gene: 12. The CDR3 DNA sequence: TGCAGCGTTGAAGGCTCGGCTAGCGGGAGGGCGGCCGACGAGCAGTACTTC. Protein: CSVEGSASGRAADEQYF.

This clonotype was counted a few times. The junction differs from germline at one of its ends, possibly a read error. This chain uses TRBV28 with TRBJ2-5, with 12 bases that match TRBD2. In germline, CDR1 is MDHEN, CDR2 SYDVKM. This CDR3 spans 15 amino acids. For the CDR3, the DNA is TGTGCCAGCAGTTTAACTAGCGGGGGGCAAGGGACCCAGTACTTC. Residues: CASSLTSGGQGTQYF.